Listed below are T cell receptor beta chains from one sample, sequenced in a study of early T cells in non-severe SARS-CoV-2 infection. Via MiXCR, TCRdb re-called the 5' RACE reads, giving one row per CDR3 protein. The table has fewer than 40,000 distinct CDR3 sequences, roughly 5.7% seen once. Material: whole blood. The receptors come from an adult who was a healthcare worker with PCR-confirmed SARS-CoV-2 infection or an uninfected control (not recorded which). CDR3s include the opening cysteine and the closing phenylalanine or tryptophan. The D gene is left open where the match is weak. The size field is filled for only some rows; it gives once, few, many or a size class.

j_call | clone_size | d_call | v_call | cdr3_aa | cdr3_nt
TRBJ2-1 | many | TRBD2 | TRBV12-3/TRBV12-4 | CASSLGTSSYNEQFF | TGTGCCAGCAGTTTGGGGACTAGCTCCTACAATGAGCAGTTCTTC
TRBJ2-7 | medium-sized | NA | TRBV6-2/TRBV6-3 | CASSYSGGSSYEQYF | TGTGCCAGCAGTTACTCTGGCGGAAGCTCCTACGAGCAGTACTTC
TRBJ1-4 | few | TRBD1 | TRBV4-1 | CASSLKIQGDNEKLFF | TGCGCCAGCAGCCTCAAAATACAGGGGGATAATGAAAAACTGTTTTTT
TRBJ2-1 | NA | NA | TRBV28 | CASSFSGGHEQFF | TGTGCCAGCAGTTTCTCAGGGGGGCATGAGCAGTTCTTC
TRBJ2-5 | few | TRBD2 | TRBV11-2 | CASSSGGLAGQETQYF | TGTGCCAGCAGCTCAGGGGGACTAGCGGGACAAGAGACCCAGTACTTC
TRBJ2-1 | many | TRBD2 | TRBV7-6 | CASSLHGTSGRGEQFF | TGTGCCAGCAGCTTACACGGGACTAGCGGGAGAGGGGAGCAGTTCTTC
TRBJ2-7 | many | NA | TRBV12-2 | CASRREREYRFEQYF | TGTGCAAGTCGCCGCGAGCGGGAGTATCGTTTCGAGCAGTACTTC
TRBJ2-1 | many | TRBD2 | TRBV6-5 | CASSYLAEIHNEQFF | TGTGCCAGCAGTTACCTAGCGGAAATTCACAATGAGCAGTTCTTC
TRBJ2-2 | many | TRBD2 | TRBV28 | CASRIAGSNTGELFF | TGTGCCAGCAGAATAGCGGGATCGAACACCGGGGAGCTGTTTTTT
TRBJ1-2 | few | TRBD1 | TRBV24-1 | CATSDPGTANYGYTF | TGTGCCACCAGTGACCCCGGGACAGCTAACTATGGCTACACCTTC
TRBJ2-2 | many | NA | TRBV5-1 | CASSPQGQTGELFF | TGCGCCAGCAGCCCTCAGGGACAAACCGGGGAGCTGTTTTTT
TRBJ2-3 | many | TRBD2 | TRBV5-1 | CASSSAAGVSDTQYF | TGCGCCAGCAGCTCCGCGGCGGGAGTTTCAGATACGCAGTATTTT
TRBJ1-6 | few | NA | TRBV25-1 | CASSEMGGNSPLHF | TGTGCCAGCAGTGAGATGGGGGGGAACTCACCCCTCCACTTT
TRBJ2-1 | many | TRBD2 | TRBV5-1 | CASSSGTLNNEQFF | TGCGCCAGCAGCAGCGGGACGCTGAACAATGAGCAGTTCTTC
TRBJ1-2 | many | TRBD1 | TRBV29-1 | CSVEPRTGQGSYGYTF | TGCAGCGTTGAACCACGAACGGGACAGGGGTCTTATGGCTACACCTTC
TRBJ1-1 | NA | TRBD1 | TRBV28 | CVSRPGQGAAEAFF | TGTGTCAGCAGACCGGGACAGGGAGCCGCTGAAGCTTTCTTT